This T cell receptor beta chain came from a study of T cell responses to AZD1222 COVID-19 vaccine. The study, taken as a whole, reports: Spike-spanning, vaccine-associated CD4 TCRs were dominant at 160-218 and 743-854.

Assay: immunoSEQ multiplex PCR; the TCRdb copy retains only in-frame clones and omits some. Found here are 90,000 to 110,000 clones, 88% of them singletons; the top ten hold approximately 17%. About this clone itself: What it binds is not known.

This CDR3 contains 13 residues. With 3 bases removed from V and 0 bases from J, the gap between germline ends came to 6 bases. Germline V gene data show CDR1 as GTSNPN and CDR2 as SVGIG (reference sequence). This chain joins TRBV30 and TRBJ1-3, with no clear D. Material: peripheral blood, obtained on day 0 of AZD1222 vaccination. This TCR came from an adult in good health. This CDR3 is CAWRTSSGNTIYF. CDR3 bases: TGTGCCTGGAGAACAAGCTCTGGAAACACCATATATTTT.